This T cell receptor (beta chain) was retrieved from a study of blood T cell repertoires in COVID-19. Study as a whole: From T cells, B-cell-depleted T cells, or PBMCs came the material, which was cDNA or gDNA.

Per the original methods: The authors estimated nucleated cell counts from reference gene primer amplification. Produced via immunoSEQ multiplex PCR; TCRdb's table is partial and in-frame only. V and J calls and clone size are as listed in that table; D and trimming were resolved from the DNA. The top ten hold 5.2% of the sample, which has 45,000 to 55,000 clones, around four fifths seen once. Trimming pared 0 bases from V and 6 bases from J, leaving 10 bases between. The CDR3 spans 13 residues. In germline, CDR1 is SGDLS, CDR2 YYNGEE. The sequence came from a human donor in a cohort sampled during active COVID-19. The sequencing sample was made of peripheral blood. The chain uses TRBV9 and TRBJ2-7; no firm D call. CDR3 sequence: CASSVAPLREQYF. The CDR3 DNA is TGTGCCAGCAGCGTAGCTCCACTACGCGAGCAGTACTTC.